The 4 T cell receptor beta chains in this list originate from one sample, sequenced in a study of blood T cell repertoires in COVID-19. The protocol was immunoSEQ multiplex PCR, while the TCRdb copy is restricted to in-frame clones and leaves out a portion. The data hold under 300,000 clones, with 75% to 85% observed a single time. Material for sequencing was peripheral blood. The origin of the receptors is a woman aged 55 to 70 with active or convalescent COVID-19.

Points on this clone: One end of the junction is discordant with germline, which a read error may explain. This rearrangement joins TRBV5-1 to TRBJ1-1, with no clear D. The CDR3 contains 11 residues. The germline V gene has CDR1 SGHRS and CDR2 YFSETQ. This CDR3 reads CASSVDNRRHF. The CDR3 DNA reads TGCGCCAGCAGTGTAGATAACCGCCGTCACTTT.

Many counts were recorded for this clone. V usage is TRBV5-1 and J usage is TRBJ1-4, with D hard to call. Deletions cut 4 bases from V and 3 bases from J, with 13 bases between. CDR1 SGHRS and CDR2 YFSETQ come from the germline V gene. This CDR3 region has 15 residues. CDR3 nucleotides: TGCGCCAGCAGCGAATCGGGTCCTCCTAATGAAAAACTGTTTTTT. Protein: CASSESGPPNEKLFF.

The V gene is TRBV5-1, the J gene TRBJ2-3, with 12 bases matching TRBD2. The germline CDR1 and CDR2 sequences are SGHRS and YFSETQ. Trimming cost V 4 bases and J 1 base; bases outside gene matches: 7. This CDR3 is 17 amino acids long. The CDR3 sequence is CASSLHPSGGGTDTQYF. CDR3 DNA sequence: TGCGCCAGCAGCCTCCATCCTAGCGGGGGGGGCACAGATACGCAGTATTTT.

This rearrangement joins TRBV7-9 to TRBJ1-2; 8 nucleotides align to TRBD1. The CDR3 has 14 residues. Germline V gene sequence: CDR1 SEHNR, CDR2 FQNEAQ (reference sequence). The trim removed 7 bases at V and 8 bases at J, leaving 12 bases unmatched. The CDR3 spells CASTAAGGARGYTF. The CDR3 DNA is TGTGCCAGCACCGCAGCAGGGGGCGCCCGGGGCTACACCTTC.